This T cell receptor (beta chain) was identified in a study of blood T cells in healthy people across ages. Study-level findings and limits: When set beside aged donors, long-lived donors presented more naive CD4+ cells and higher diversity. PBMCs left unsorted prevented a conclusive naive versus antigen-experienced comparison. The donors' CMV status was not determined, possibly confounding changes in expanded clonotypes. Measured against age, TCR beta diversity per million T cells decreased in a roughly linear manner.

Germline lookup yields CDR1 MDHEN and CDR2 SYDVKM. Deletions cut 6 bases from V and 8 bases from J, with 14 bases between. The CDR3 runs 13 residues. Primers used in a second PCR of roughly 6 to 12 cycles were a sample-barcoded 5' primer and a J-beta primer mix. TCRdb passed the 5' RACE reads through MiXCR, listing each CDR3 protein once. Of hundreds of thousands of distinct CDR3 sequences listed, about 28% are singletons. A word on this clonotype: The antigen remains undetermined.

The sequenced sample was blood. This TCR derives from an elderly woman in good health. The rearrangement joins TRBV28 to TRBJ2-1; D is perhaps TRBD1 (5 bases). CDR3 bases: TGTGCCAGCAGCGCAAGGGGCGTCTATGAGCAGTTCTTC. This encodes CASSARGVYEQFF.